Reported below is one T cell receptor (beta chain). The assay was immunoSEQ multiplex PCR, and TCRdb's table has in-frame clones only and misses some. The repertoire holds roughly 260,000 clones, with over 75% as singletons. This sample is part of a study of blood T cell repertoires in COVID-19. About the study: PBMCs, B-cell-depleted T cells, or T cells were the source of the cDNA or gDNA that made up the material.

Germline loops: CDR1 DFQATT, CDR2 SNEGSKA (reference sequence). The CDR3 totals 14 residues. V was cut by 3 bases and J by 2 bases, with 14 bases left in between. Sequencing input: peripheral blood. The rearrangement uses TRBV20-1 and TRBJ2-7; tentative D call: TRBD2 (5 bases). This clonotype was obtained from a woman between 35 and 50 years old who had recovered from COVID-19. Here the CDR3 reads CSASSNDGAYEQYF. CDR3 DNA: TGCAGTGCTAGTAGCAATGACGGGGCCTACGAGCAGTACTTC.